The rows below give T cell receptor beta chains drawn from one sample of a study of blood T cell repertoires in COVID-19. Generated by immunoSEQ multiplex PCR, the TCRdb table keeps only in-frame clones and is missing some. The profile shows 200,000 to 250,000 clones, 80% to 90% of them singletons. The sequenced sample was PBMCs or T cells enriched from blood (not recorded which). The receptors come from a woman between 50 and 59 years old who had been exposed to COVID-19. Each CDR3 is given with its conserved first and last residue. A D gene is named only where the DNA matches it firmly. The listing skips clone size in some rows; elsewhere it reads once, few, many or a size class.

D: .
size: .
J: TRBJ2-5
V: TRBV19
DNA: TGTGCCAGTAGTATTGAACTAGCCAAAGAGACCCAGTACTTC
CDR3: CASSIELAKETQYF

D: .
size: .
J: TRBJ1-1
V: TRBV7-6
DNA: TGTGCCAGCAGCCCCCTCGGGGGAAGGAAGAACACTGAAGCTTTCTTT
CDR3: CASSPLGGRKNTEAFF

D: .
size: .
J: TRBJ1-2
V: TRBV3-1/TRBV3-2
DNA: TGTGCCAGCAGTCAGAGACAGGCTTCCGGCTACACCTTC
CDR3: CASSQRQASGYTF

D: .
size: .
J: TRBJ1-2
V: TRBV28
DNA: TGTGCCAGCACTCAGGAGGGCTTTTATGGCTACACCTTC
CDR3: CASTQEGFYGYTF

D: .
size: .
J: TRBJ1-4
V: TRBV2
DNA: TGTGCCAGCACCTACAGGGAAGGGCCCGAAAAACTGTTTTTT
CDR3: CASTYREGPEKLFF

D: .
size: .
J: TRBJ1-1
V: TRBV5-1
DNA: TGCGCCAGCAACCCGGGCAGGGGCCCGTATGAAGCTTTCTTT
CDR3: CASNPGRGPYEAFF

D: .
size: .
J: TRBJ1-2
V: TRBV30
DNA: TGTGCCTGGAAGCCGGGGGGGGGTGGCTACACCTTC
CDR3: CAWKPGGGGYTF

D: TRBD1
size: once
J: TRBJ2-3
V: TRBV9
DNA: TGTGCCAGCAGCGTCGGGACAGGGACCGCGGATACGCAGTATTTT
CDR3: CASSVGTGTADTQYF

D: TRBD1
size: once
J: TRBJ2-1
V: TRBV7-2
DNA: TGTGCCAGCAGGTTTAGGACAGGGACCAATGAGCAGTTCTTC
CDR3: CASRFRTGTNEQFF

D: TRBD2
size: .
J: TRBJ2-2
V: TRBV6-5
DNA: TGTGCCAGCAGACCCACTAGCGGCGCCGGGGAGCTGTTTTTT
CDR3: CASRPTSGAGELFF

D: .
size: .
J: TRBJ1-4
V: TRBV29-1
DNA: TGCAGCGTTAGCTTAACTAATGAAAAACTGTTTTTT
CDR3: CSVSLTNEKLFF

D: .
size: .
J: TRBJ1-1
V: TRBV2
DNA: TGTGCCAGCAGTGAAGCGCTAAGGGGTGTAGCTTTCTTT
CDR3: CASSEALRGVAFF

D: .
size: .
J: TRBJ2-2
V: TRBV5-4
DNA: TGTGCCAGCAGCTTGGAGAGGTCCGGGGAGCTGTTTTTT
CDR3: CASSLERSGELFF

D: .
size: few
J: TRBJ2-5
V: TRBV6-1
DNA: TGTGCCAGCAGTGATTGGGCAGGCGGGGAGACCCAGTACTTC
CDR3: CASSDWAGGETQYF

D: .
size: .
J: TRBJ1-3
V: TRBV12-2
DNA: TGTGCAAGTCGCTTAGAGACAGGTAGCTCTGGAAACACCATATATTTT
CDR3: CASRLETGSSGNTIYF

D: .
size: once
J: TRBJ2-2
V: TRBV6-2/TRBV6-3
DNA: TGTGCCAGCAGTTTGAAACAGGGCATGGGGGTGGACACCGGGGAGCTGTTTTTT
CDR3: CASSLKQGMGVDTGELFF

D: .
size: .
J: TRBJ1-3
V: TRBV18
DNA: TGTGCCAGCTCACCAGGCGAGGTCGGACAGGGAAACACCATATATTTT
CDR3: CASSPGEVGQGNTIYF

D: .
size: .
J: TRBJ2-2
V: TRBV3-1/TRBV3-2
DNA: TGTGCCAGCAGCCGCGGAGGGACCACAGCGTCCGGGGAGCTGTTTTTT
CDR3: CASSRGGTTASGELFF

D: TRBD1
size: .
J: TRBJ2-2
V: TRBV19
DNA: TGTGCCAGTATAGGGCAGGGGGCGATCGGGGAGCTGTTTTTT
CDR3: CASIGQGAIGELFF

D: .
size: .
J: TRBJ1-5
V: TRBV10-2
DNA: TGCGCCAGCAGTGATCTGGCAGGGCCGGCTAATCAGCCCCAGCATTTT
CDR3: CASSDLAGPANQPQHF

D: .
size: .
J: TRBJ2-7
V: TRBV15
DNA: TGTGCCACCAGCAGAGATCTCGACCGGCGGGCCTACGAGCAGTACTTC
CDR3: CATSRDLDRRAYEQYF

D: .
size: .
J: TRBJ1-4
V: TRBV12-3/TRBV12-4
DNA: TGTGCCAGCAGCCCCGGGGGGGAAAAACTGTTTTTT
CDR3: CASSPGGEKLFF